This T cell receptor (beta chain) came from a study of T cells in women clearing cervical HPV infection. For the study at large: Women with histologically confirmed HPV16-related CIN3 or worse, 2 with invasive cancer, served as cases.

All participants had a single incident cervical HPV16 infection, and prevalent HPV16 infections were excluded. The repertoire was sequenced with immunoSEQ multiplex PCR; TCRdb's copy has only in-frame clones and lacks some. The sample data list some 50,000 clones. CDR1 and CDR2 from the germline V gene are LNHDA and SQIVND (reference sequence). V was shortened by 9 bases and J by 2 bases, with 16 bases between the two germline ends. The CDR3 has 15 residues. With respect to this clone: The sequenced fragment ends 3 residues before the CDR3 boundary, so the rest is inferred from the germline J gene.

The TCR originated in a woman between 18 and 70 years old with a cervical HPV16 infection that either progressed to CIN3+ or cleared (not recorded which). The sequenced sample was blood buffy coat. The J gene is TRBJ1-4, the V gene TRBV19; D not certain. The CDR3 bases that were read are TGTGCCAGCACAAAACTCGGGTCCACTAATGAAAAA. Its protein product is CASTKLGSTNEK. The whole CDR3 protein reads CASTKLGSTNEKLFF.